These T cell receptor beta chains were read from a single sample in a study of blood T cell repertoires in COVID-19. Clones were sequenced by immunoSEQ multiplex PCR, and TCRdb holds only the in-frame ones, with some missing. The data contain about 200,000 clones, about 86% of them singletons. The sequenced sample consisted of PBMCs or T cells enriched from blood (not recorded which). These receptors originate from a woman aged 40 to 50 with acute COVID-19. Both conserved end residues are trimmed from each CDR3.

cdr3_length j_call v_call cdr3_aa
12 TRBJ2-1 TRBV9 ASSPLAGDNEQF
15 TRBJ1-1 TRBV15 ATSRDLGGVGFTEAF
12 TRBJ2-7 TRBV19 ASRKRDKAYEQY
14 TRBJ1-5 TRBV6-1 ASSVQQGSSNQPQH
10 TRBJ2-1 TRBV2 ASRRASTEQF
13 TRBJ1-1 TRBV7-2 ASSPQQGTNTEAF
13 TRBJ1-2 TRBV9 ASSVEDRRFYGYT
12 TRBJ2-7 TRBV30 AWSQGRVGYEQY
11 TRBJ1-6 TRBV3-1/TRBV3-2 ASSRTGVSPLH
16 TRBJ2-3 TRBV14 ASSQARTGSLTTDTQY
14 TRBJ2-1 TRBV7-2 ASSSTGTSGNNEQF
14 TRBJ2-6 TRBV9 ASSLPRGGGANVLT
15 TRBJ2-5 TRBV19 ASSTPGTSGYRETQY
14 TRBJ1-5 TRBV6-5 ASSSLGTGGYQPQH
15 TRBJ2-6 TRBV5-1 ASSLADRHSGANVLT